The clone carrying this T cell receptor (beta chain) was found once. The antigen remains unidentified. The entry originates in a study of T cell responses to AZD1222 COVID-19 vaccine. General study findings and limits: Only 6 or 7 AZD1222 recipients tested seropositive at baseline.

Generated by immunoSEQ multiplex PCR, the TCRdb table keeps only in-frame clones and is missing some. The sample lists about 130,000 clones, approximately 92% occurring once. V was pared by 5 bases and J by 4 bases, with 17 bases between. Germline CDR1 is PRHDT and CDR2 is FYEKMQ (reference sequence). The CDR3 contains 15 residues. This receptor was identified in an adult who received the AZD1222 COVID-19 vaccine. The chain recombines TRBV13 with TRBJ1-2, with D perhaps matching TRBD1 (5 bases). Specimen: peripheral blood, collected 28 days after the second AZD1222 dose. The CDR3 nucleotides are TGTGCCAGCAGCCCAACACGGGACGCTCTCTATGGCTACACCTTC. As protein: CASSPTRDALYGYTF.